There are a few counts of the clone carrying this TCR beta chain. Its specificity is unknown. These data belong to a study of spatial heterogeneity in lung cancer. This sample's time point: sample taken at primary tumor resection. General observations from the study: Tumors with more nonsynonymous mutations had more expanded intratumoral alpha and beta TCRs.

One entry per CDR3 protein results from TCRdb running MiXCR on the 5' RACE reads. The sample yields about 9,500 distinct CDR3 sequences, 8.7% seen once. Trimming at V came to 5 bases and at J to 2 bases, leaving 6 bases not matched to a gene. CDR3 length: 15 amino acids. CDR1 is SGHTA, CDR2 FQGTGA, per germline. The TCR sequence derives from a female donor with early-stage non-small cell lung cancer. The chain links TRBV7-3 to TRBJ1-1; 9 bases are shared with TRBD1. Sequencing used lung tumor tissue, obtained at surgery. CDR3 sequence: CASSPTGGHNTEAFF. The CDR3 nucleotides read TGTGCCAGCAGCCCGACAGGGGGACATAACACTGAAGCTTTCTTT.